This T cell receptor (beta chain) was profiled in a study of blood T cell repertoires in COVID-19. At the level of the study: The samples span acute and convalescent COVID-19 from the United States, Italy and Spain. PBMCs, B-cell-depleted T cells, or T cells provided the cDNA or gDNA that made up the material.

This CDR3 region has 15 residues. Trimming pared 7 bases from V and 7 bases from J, leaving 22 bases between. Per the germline V gene, CDR1 is LNHDA and CDR2 is SQIVND (reference sequence). This clone was recorded only once. Measured with immunoSEQ multiplex PCR; TCRdb has only the in-frame clones, and not every one. This sample has hundreds of thousands of clones; approximately 85% occur once, and the top ten carry 2% to 2.5%. Sequencing was carried out using PBMCs or T cells enriched from blood (not recorded which). The chain uses TRBV19 and TRBJ1-1; D perhaps matches TRBD1 (6 bases). This receptor was obtained from a woman in her forties with acute COVID-19. The CDR3 DNA follows: TGTGCCAGTACCACCTCCCGCCAGGGGCAATATGAAGCTTTCTTT. Translation: CASTTSRQGQYEAFF. Looking up the rest from reference TRBV19 and TRBJ1-1 gives the full variable domain: DGGITQSPKYLFRKEGQNVTLSCEQNLNHDAMYWYRQDPGQGLRLIYYSQIVNDFQKGDIAEGYSVSREKKESFPLTVTSAQKNPTAFYLCASTTSRQGQYEAFFGQGTRLTVV.